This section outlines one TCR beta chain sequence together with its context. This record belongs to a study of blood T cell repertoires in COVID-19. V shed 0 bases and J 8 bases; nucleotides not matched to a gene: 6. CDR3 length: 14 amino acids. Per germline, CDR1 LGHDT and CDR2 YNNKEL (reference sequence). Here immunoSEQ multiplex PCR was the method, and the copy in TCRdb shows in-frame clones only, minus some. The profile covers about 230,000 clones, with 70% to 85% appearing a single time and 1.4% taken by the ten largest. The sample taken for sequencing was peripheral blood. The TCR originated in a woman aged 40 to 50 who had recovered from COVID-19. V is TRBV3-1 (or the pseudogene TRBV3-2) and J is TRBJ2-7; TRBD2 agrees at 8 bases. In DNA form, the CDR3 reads TGTGCCAGCAGCCAAGATCGGGGGGGCCGTAAGCAGTACTTC. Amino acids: CASSQDRGGRKQYF.